This T cell receptor (beta chain) was captured by sequencing in a study of identifying expanded T cells in peripheral blood. Repertoires were generated with immunoSEQ multiplex PCR, while TCRdb's copy carries only in-frame clones and drops some. The profile covers approximately 120,000 clones, with 75% to 90% appearing a single time and 3.3% taken by the ten largest. J was trimmed by 5 bases and V by 0 bases; bases with no gene match: 4. The CDR3 is 14 residues long. Looked up from germline, CDR1 is KGHSH and CDR2 is LQKENI. V usage is TRBV18 and J usage is TRBJ2-7; 7 bases align to TRBD1. The source material was blood. The clonotype originates from a person aged 18 to 70 in good health. The CDR3 region has the DNA TGTGCCAGCTCACCACCGGGCAGGGGGAACGAGCAGTACTTC. It specifies CASSPPGRGNEQYF.